The sequence of this TCR beta chain was determined in a study of a mutant IDH1 vaccine in newly diagnosed glioma. Whole-study context: Patients received eight vaccinations in weeks 1, 3, 5, 7, 11, 15, 19, 23.

Generated by immunoSEQ multiplex PCR, the TCRdb table keeps only in-frame clones and is missing some. The data show roughly 70,000 clones, about 87% seen once. With regard to this clone: Antigen: not known.

Germline CDR1 reads SEHNR; CDR2 reads FQNEAQ (reference sequence). CDR3 length equals 18 residues. V lost 2 bases, J lost 3 bases, and 22 bases lay in between. The time point: week 23, last vaccination. The study gave 300 ug of mutant IDH1 20-mer peptide per vaccine dose, with topical imiquimod. Points from the study as a whole: No link was apparently found between pseudoprogression and changes in top peripheral T cell clonotypes.

This TCR derives from a man between 18 and 29 years old with glioma. V and J are TRBV7-9 and TRBJ1-2; D possibly corresponds to TRBD1 (5 bases). The starting material was PBMCs, obtained from a glioma patient whose treatment included an IDH1 peptide vaccine. The CDR3 coding sequence is TGTGCCAGCAGCTTAACCGGCCAGGGACTAGCCTCACACTATGGCTACACCTTC. Protein product: CASSLTGQGLASHYGYTF.